The 9 T cell receptor beta chains reported below all come from one sample, sequenced in a study of control samples from healthy donors and cancer patients. Data came from immunoSEQ multiplex PCR; TCRdb stores just in-frame clones and leaves some out. This sample has 52,000 or so clones, with 90% to 95% found just once. Sequenced material: blood. Every receptor here comes from a young man in good health.

The V and J genes are TRBV9 and TRBJ1-4, with 9 bases matching TRBD1. Germline CDR1 SGDLS, CDR2 YYNGEE. Trimming took 3 bases from V and 6 from J; bases not matched to a gene: 6. The length of the CDR3 is 15 residues. CDR3 coding DNA: TGTGCCAGCAGCGCCGGGACAGGGTTGGATGAAAAACTGTTTTTT. It encodes CASSAGTGLDEKLFF.

To note about this clone: At one end, the junction sequence differs from germline, possibly due to a read error. The genes are TRBV6-6 and TRBJ2-7; no clear D gene. The germline V gene encodes CDR1 MNHNY and CDR2 SVGAGI (reference sequence). This CDR3 spans 14 amino acids. The chain's CDR3 is CASSYGGKGYEQYF. The DNA of the CDR3 is TGTGCCAGTAGTTACGGTGGGAAAGGCTACGAGCAGTACTTC.

This sequence joins TRBV10-1 and TRBJ2-7, with D possibly called TRBD1 or TRBD2 (5 bases each). Trimming left V 10 bases short and J 2 bases short, with 12 bases between. Germline CDR1 and CDR2: WNHNN and SYGVQD (reference sequence). The CDR3 has 12 amino acids. The CDR3 protein is CATRDGAYEQYF. The CDR3 region has the DNA TGCGCCACCCGGGACGGCGCCTACGAGCAGTACTTC.

The chain recombines TRBV4-2 with TRBJ1-2, with D hard to call. CDR3 length equals 14 residues. The germline gives CDR1 LGHNA, CDR2 YNFKEQ. Trimming shortened V by 0 bases and J by 6 bases, and 11 bases separated the two germline ends. The DNA of the CDR3 is TGTGCCAGCAGCCAAGACCCGGGAGTGGATGGCTACACCTTC. This gives the protein CASSQDPGVDGYTF.

The rearrangement links TRBV7-6 to TRBJ2-7, with D perhaps given as TRBD1 or TRBD2 (6 bases each). Trimming shortened V by 5 bases and J by 0 bases, and 17 bases separated the two germline ends. This CDR3 has 16 residues. Germline V CDR1 and CDR2: SGHVS, FNYEAQ. The CDR3 nucleotides read TGTGCCAGCAGCCCACGTGCCGGGGGCCTCTCCTACGAGCAGTACTTC. Protein sequence: CASSPRAGGLSYEQYF.

This chain connects TRBV19 to TRBJ1-5, with 7 bases lining up with TRBD1. Germline CDR1 LNHDA, CDR2 SQIVND (reference sequence). The length of the CDR3 is 15 residues. V was clipped by 6 bases and J by 7 bases; unmatched bases: 12. The CDR3 loop is CASRPDRVRGQPQHF. The CDR3 DNA follows: TGTGCCAGTAGACCCGACAGGGTCCGGGGGCAGCCCCAGCATTTT.

The CDR3 sequence is CSVIGDRGQPQHF. DNA for the CDR3: TGCAGCGTCATAGGGGACAGGGGGCAGCCCCAGCATTTT. This chain links TRBV29-1 with TRBJ1-5; 11 positions match TRBD1. CDR3 length equals 13 residues. J gave up 7 bases and V 6 bases, and 5 bases lay outside the gene matches. Germline assignment: CDR1 SQVTM and CDR2 ANQGSEA.

The chain is built from TRBV9 and TRBJ2-1, with D possibly being TRBD1 (6 bases). Trimming shortened V by 2 bases and J by 8 bases, and 23 bases separated the two germline ends. The CDR3 contains 17 residues. Looked up from germline, CDR1 is SGDLS and CDR2 is YYNGEE. Here the CDR3 DNA reads TGTGCCAGCAGCGTTACAGGGACCGAGGTTGATCACGATGAGCAGTTCTTC. Translating gives CASSVTGTEVDHDEQFF.

The chain recombines TRBV28 with TRBJ1-1; no clear D. The CDR3 covers 12 residues. The germline V gene has CDR1 MDHEN and CDR2 SYDVKM. Trimming took off 6 bases at V and 0 bases at J, with 5 bases between the two ends. The CDR3 reads CASRLLNTEAFF. The CDR3 region has the DNA TGTGCCAGCAGACTGTTGAACACTGAAGCTTTCTTT. Full variable domain (rest looked up from reference TRBV28 and TRBJ1-1): DVKVTQSSRYLVKRTGEKVFLECVQDMDHENMFWYRQDPGLGLRLIYFSYDVKMKEKGDIPEGYSVSREKKERFSLILESASTNQTSMYLCASRLLNTEAFFGQGTRLTVV.